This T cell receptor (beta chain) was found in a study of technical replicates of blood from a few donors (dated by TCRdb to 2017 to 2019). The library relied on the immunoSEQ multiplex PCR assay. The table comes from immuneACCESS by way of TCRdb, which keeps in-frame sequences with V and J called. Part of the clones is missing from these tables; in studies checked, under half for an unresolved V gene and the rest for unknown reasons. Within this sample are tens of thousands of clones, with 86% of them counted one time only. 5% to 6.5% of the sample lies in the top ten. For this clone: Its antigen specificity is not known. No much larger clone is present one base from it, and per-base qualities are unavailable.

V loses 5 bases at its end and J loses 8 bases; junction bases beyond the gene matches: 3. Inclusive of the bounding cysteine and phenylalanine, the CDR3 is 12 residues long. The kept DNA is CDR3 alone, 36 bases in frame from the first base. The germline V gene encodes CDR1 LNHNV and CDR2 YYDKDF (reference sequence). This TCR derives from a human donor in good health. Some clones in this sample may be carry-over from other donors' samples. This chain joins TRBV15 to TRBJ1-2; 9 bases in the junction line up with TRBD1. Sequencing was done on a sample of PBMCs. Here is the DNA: TGTGCCACCAGCCGGACAGGGGACGGCTACACCTTC. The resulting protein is CATSRTGDGYTF.